Each of the 13 T cell receptor beta chains below was sequenced from the same sample in a study of blood T cell repertoires in COVID-19. TCRdb's table, derived via immunoSEQ multiplex PCR, lists solely in-frame clones and lacks some. The sample contains approximately 100,000 clones, approximately 82% of which appear only once. The sequencing input was peripheral blood. The source is a man in his 70s with active or convalescent COVID-19.

This chain's CDR3 is CSVEGGQKAKNIQYF. The CDR3 bases are TGCAGCGTTGAAGGGGGGCAGAAGGCCAAAAACATTCAGTACTTC. The rearrangement uses TRBV29-1 and TRBJ2-4; TRBD1 might be the D (6 bases). CDR1 and CDR2 (germline): SQVTM, ANQGSEA. Trimming pared 1 base from V and 1 base from J, leaving 11 bases between. This CDR3 is built from 15 residues.

This chain connects TRBV3-1 (or the pseudogene TRBV3-2) to TRBJ2-7; 10 bases are shared with TRBD1. The ends lost 0 bases at V and 4 bases at J; junction bases unmatched: 9. Looked up from germline, CDR1 is LGHDT and CDR2 is YNNKEL (reference sequence). This CDR3 comprises 17 residues. The CDR3 coding sequence is TGTGCCAGCAGCCAAGAAAGTATACGACAGGGGGCGTACGAGCAGTACTTC. Its translation is CASSQESIRQGAYEQYF.

The gene calls are TRBV12-3 or TRBV12-4 and TRBJ2-7; D is unclear. Deletions cut 1 base from V and 3 bases from J, with 7 bases between. This CDR3 comprises 13 residues. CDR3 loop: CASSLGEYYEQYF. The CDR3 nucleotides read TGTGCCAGCAGTTTAGGAGAATACTACGAGCAGTACTTC.

The V and J genes are TRBV5-1 and TRBJ2-3; D is perhaps TRBD2 (6 bases). Germline assignment: CDR1 SGHRS and CDR2 YFSETQ. V lost 6 bases and J 2 bases, leaving 16 bases between the germline ends. This CDR3 spans 15 amino acids. The CDR3 reads CASTSRGDFTDTQYF. The CDR3 DNA follows: TGCGCCAGCACTTCCCGCGGGGACTTCACAGATACGCAGTATTTT.

The CDR3 DNA is TGTGCCAGCAGCTTAGAAAGGGGGGGGGCAGGGTCACCCCTCCACTTT. Its translation: CASSLERGGAGSPLHF. The V and J genes are TRBV7-6 and TRBJ1-6; maybe TRBD1 (6 bases). Germline CDR1 is SGHVS and CDR2 is FNYEAQ. Trimming left V 1 base short and J 10 bases short, with 17 bases between. The CDR3 covers 16 residues.

A few counts support this clone. This chain joins TRBV5-6 and TRBJ1-6; TRBD1 is a possible D gene (6 bases). Trimming cost V 0 bases and J 6 bases, with 7 bases left between them. The CDR3 is 14 amino acids. Germline-derived CDR1 and CDR2 are SGHDT and YYEEEE. Here the CDR3 reads CASSLGTANSPLHF. CDR3 coding DNA: TGTGCCAGCAGCTTGGGGACAGCTAATTCACCCCTCCACTTT.

Only one count was recorded for this clone. The DNA for the CDR3 is TGTGCCAGCAGCTTTCAGGGGCGGGCGAACACTGAAGCTTTCTTT. As protein: CASSFQGRANTEAFF. This chain links TRBV11-3 with TRBJ1-1, with D maybe TRBD1 (6 bases). This CDR3 has 15 amino acids. V was clipped by 3 bases and J by 1 base, with 12 bases between them. From germline, CDR1 is SGHNT and CDR2 YENEEA.

This clone was counted at least ten times. This chain connects TRBV11-2 to TRBJ2-1, with 11 bases aligning to TRBD2. CDR1 and CDR2 (germline): SGHAT, FQNNGV. Trimming at V came to 0 bases and at J to 7 bases, leaving 2 bases not matched to a gene. The CDR3 consists of 15 residues. The chain's CDR3 is CASSLDLAGGNEQFF. The CDR3 region has the DNA TGTGCCAGCAGCTTAGATCTAGCGGGGGGTAATGAGCAGTTCTTC.

V and J are TRBV5-1 and TRBJ2-5; D is uncertain. CDR1 is SGHRS and CDR2 is YFSETQ in the germline V gene. This CDR3 spans 11 amino acids. V lost 5 bases, J lost 4 bases, and 6 bases lay in between. CDR3 region: CASRSLETQYF. For the CDR3, the DNA is TGCGCCAGCAGATCCTTAGAGACCCAGTACTTC.

The chain joins TRBV9 to TRBJ2-5; 7 nucleotides line up with TRBD2. CDR1 SGDLS and CDR2 YYNGEE come from the germline V gene. The CDR3 runs 16 residues. Trimming cost V 0 bases and J 4 bases; bases outside gene matches: 9. CDR3 sequence (DNA): TGTGCCAGCAGCGTAGGAGCCGGGGGGTCGGGAGAGACCCAGTACTTC. Protein sequence: CASSVGAGGSGETQYF. Complete variable domain (other parts from reference TRBV9 and TRBJ2-5): DSGVTQTPKHLITATGQRVTLRCSPRSGDLSVYWYQQSLDQGLQFLIQYYNGEERAKGNILERFSAQQFPDLHSELNLSSLELGDSALYFCASSVGAGGSGETQYFGPGTRLLVL.

This chain uses TRBV15 with TRBJ2-1, with D possibly matching TRBD2 (6 bases). Germline V gene data show CDR1 as LNHNV and CDR2 as YYDKDF (reference sequence). The CDR3 runs 16 residues. The V and J ends lost 5 bases and 2 bases respectively, with 16 bases between them. Here the CDR3 reads CATSQPPGGAYNEQFF. The DNA for the CDR3 is TGTGCCACCAGCCAACCCCCCGGGGGAGCCTACAATGAGCAGTTCTTC.

This clone was found a few times. Other DNA sequences within the sample encode an identical CDR3. The rearrangement joins TRBV5-4 to TRBJ1-1; no definite D call. Per the germline V gene, CDR1 is SGHNT and CDR2 is YYREEE (reference sequence). The CDR3 spans 13 residues. Between the trimmed V and J ends, which lost 0 bases and 8 bases, there was a span of 11 bases. The CDR3 DNA follows: TGTGCCAGCAGCTTGGCCGGCGGGCTCGAAGCTTTCTTT. Amino acid sequence: CASSLAGGLEAFF. The full variable domain, in which reference TRBV5-4 and TRBJ1-1 provide the parts outside the CDR3, is ETGVTQSPTHLIKTRGQQVTLRCSSQSGHNTVSWYQQALGQGPQFIFQYYREEENGRGNFPPRFSGLQFPNYSSELNVNALELDDSALYLCASSLAGGLEAFFGQGTRLTVV.

V and J are TRBV4-1 and TRBJ1-2; possibly TRBD1 for D (5 bases). Germline V gene sequence: CDR1 MGHRA, CDR2 YSYEKL. The CDR3 runs 13 residues. V shed 6 bases and J shed 4 bases, with 12 bases lying between them. The CDR3: CASSLDSSYGYTF. CDR3 in DNA: TGCGCCAGCAGTCTCGACAGCTCCTATGGCTACACCTTC.